A selection of T cell receptor beta chains follows, all from one sample in a study of blood T cell repertoires in COVID-19. Clones were sequenced by immunoSEQ multiplex PCR, and TCRdb holds only the in-frame ones, with some missing. The sample yields under 200,000 clones, approximately 79% seen once. The specimen was peripheral blood. The receptors stem from a woman at least 80 years old with acute or convalescent COVID-19. CDR3s include the opening cysteine and the closing phenylalanine or tryptophan. The D gene is left open where the match is weak. Clone size is not always given. Where it is, it says once, few, many or a class for expanded clones.

clone size	V gene	J gene	D gene	CDR3 DNA	CDR3 protein
NA	TRBV6-2/TRBV6-3	TRBJ2-3	NA	TGTGCCAGCAGCCTACTAGAAAGCACGCAGTATTTT	CASSLLESTQYF
NA	TRBV19	TRBJ2-7	NA	TGTGCCAGTAGTTTATTGGGACTCCAAAGCGACGAGCAGTACTTC	CASSLLGLQSDEQYF
once	TRBV3-1/TRBV3-2	TRBJ1-1	NA	TGTGCCAGCAGCCAGGGGTTGTTCAGGGTCACTGAAGCTTTCTTT	CASSQGLFRVTEAFF
NA	TRBV11-2	TRBJ2-3	NA	TGTGCCAGCAGCAAAAGTGTGGGGGCTCGGTGGGATACGCAGTATTTT	CASSKSVGARWDTQYF
NA	TRBV7-7	TRBJ2-1	TRBD2	TGTGCCAGCAGCTTAGAGGTAGCGGGCGCCTACAATGAGCAGTTCTTC	CASSLEVAGAYNEQFF
many	TRBV27	TRBJ2-7	NA	TGTGCCAGCAGTACAGGGTTGCCCGAGCAGTACTTC	CASSTGLPEQYF
NA	TRBV9	TRBJ2-2	NA	TGTGCCAGCAGCCCAACGAACACCGGGGAGCTGTTTTTT	CASSPTNTGELFF
few	TRBV21-1	TRBJ1-5	NA	TGTGCCAGGCCAGGACAGGGGGTCCAGCCCCAGCATTTT	CARPGQGVQPQHF
NA	TRBV30	TRBJ1-2	TRBD1	TGTGCCTGGGCGACGGGACAGGACTATGGCTACACCTTC	CAWATGQDYGYTF
NA	TRBV10-3	TRBJ2-7	NA	TGTGCCATCAGTGAGTCGGGGGCTGCTACCTACGAGCAGTACTTC	CAISESGAATYEQYF
NA	TRBV11-3	TRBJ2-2	TRBD1	TGTGCCAGCAGCCCACGACAGGGGGCCGGGGAGCTGTTTTTT	CASSPRQGAGELFF
NA	TRBV3-1/TRBV3-2	TRBJ2-2	TRBD2	TGTGCCAGCAGCCAAGTCTCGGGGGGGAGCACCGGGGAGCTGTTTTTT	CASSQVSGGSTGELFF
NA	TRBV2	TRBJ2-7	NA	TGTGCCAGCAGTGACAGGGGCTCCTACGAGCAGTACTTC	CASSDRGSYEQYF
NA	TRBV5-1	TRBJ1-6	TRBD1	TGCGCCAGCAGCCCTCGGGACAGACCTAATTCACCCCTCCACTTT	CASSPRDRPNSPLHF
NA	TRBV7-2	TRBJ2-7	TRBD1	TGTGCCAGCAGCTTAGGTATTGGGACAGGGCTCGGAGAGCAGTACTTC	CASSLGIGTGLGEQYF
NA	TRBV28	TRBJ2-1	NA	TGTGCCAGCAGAGTTCAACAGGGCTACGAGCGTGCGTTCTTC	CASRVQQGYERAFF
NA	TRBV5-4	TRBJ2-7	NA	TGTGCCAGCAGCTCGTCATTCCGGGATGAAGAGAAATTC	CASSSSFRDEEKF
NA	TRBV7-9	TRBJ2-7	NA	TGTGCCAGCAGCTTAGAGACTCTAATCTACGAGCAGTACTTC	CASSLETLIYEQYF
NA	TRBV5-1	TRBJ2-5	NA	TGCGCCAGCAGCTTGGGCCGGGGGGCTGAGACCCAGTACTTC	CASSLGRGAETQYF
NA	TRBV19	TRBJ1-1	TRBD1	TGTGCCAGTAGTATGGGGACAGGGATCACTGAAGCTTTCTTT	CASSMGTGITEAFF
NA	TRBV28	TRBJ2-1	TRBD2	TGTGCCATAGAGGACCCCGGGACTAGCGAAAACAATGAGCAGTTCTTC	CAIEDPGTSENNEQFF
few	TRBV19	TRBJ1-1	TRBD1	TGTGCCAGTTCGACAGGGTTGAACACTGAAGCTTTCTTT	CASSTGLNTEAFF
NA	TRBV5-1	TRBJ2-6	NA	TGCGCCAGCAGCTTGGGAGGCGGGAACTCTGGGGCCAACGTCCTGACTTTC	CASSLGGGNSGANVLTF
NA	TRBV6-6	TRBJ1-1	NA	TGTGCCAGCAGCCTTCGGGGGGACACTGAAGCTTTCTTT	CASSLRGDTEAFF
NA	TRBV3-1/TRBV3-2	TRBJ2-1	TRBD2	TGTGCCAGCAGCCAAGATTTTAGCGGGAGGGCCCGCAATGAGCAGTTCTTC	CASSQDFSGRARNEQFF
NA	TRBV29-1	TRBJ2-2	NA	TGCAGCGTAACGTCAGGGGTGAACACCGGGGAGCTGTTTTTT	CSVTSGVNTGELFF
once	TRBV15	TRBJ2-1	TRBD2	TGTGCCACCAGCAGAGAACGGGGGGATGAGCAGTTCTTC	CATSRERGDEQFF
NA	TRBV19	TRBJ1-6	TRBD1	TGTGCCAGTAGCCAAGGGACAGGGGACCTTAATTCACCCCTCCACTTT	CASSQGTGDLNSPLHF
NA	TRBV19	TRBJ1-5	NA	TGTGCCAGTAGCGAGACAGGTGGAGCCAATCAGCCCCAGCATTTT	CASSETGGANQPQHF
NA	TRBV7-2	TRBJ1-1	TRBD1	TGTGCCAGCAGTTCGGACAGGGGCCGAGAAGCTTTCTTT	CASSSDRGREAFF
NA	TRBV10-3	TRBJ2-1	TRBD2	TGTGCTAGCGCGCGGGGGTTCTACAATGAGCAGTTCTTC	CASARGFYNEQFF
many	TRBV7-9	TRBJ1-1	TRBD1	TGTGCCAGCACCTATTCGACAGGGAGTGAAGCTTTCTTT	CASTYSTGSEAFF
NA	TRBV27	TRBJ2-1	NA	TGTGCCAGCAGTTTTCTCCAGGAGGGGACGGACGAGCAGTTCTTC	CASSFLQEGTDEQFF
few	TRBV4-2	TRBJ2-7	TRBD1	TGTGCCAGCAGCCCGATCGGACAGGGCTCTAGCTCCTACGAGCAGTACTTC	CASSPIGQGSSSYEQYF
NA	TRBV6-5	TRBJ1-4	NA	TGTGCCAGCAGCGAGAGAGGTGAAAAACTGTTTTTT	CASSERGEKLFF
NA	TRBV13	TRBJ2-3	TRBD2	TGTGCCAGCAGCCCAGGGACTAGCGGGCTCACAGATACGCAGTATTTT	CASSPGTSGLTDTQYF
NA	TRBV28	TRBJ2-7	NA	TGTGCCAGCTTCCCCGCGGGACTCTGGGTTGGGCAGTACTTC	CASFPAGLWVGQYF
few	TRBV2	TRBJ2-3	TRBD2	TGTGCCAGCAGTGGCCCGGGGGGGGATACGCAGTATTTT	CASSGPGGDTQYF
many	TRBV19	TRBJ1-1	NA	TGTGCCAGTAGTATTGCCGGGGTGATACCCACTGAAGCTTTCTTT	CASSIAGVIPTEAFF
NA	TRBV24-1	TRBJ2-3	NA	TGTGCCACCAGTGACCCGGGGTCGCAAACAGATACGCAGTATTTT	CATSDPGSQTDTQYF